This entry concerns a single TCR beta chain. Antigen specificity is unknown. The method was immunoSEQ multiplex PCR; TCRdb's version includes in-frame clones alone and lacks a portion of them. The sample lists 85,000 to 100,000 clones; under 85% were seen once. Germline V gene data show CDR1 as SNHLY and CDR2 as FYNNEI. The V and J ends lost 2 bases and 5 bases, in that order; junction bases with no gene match: 7. This CDR3 is built from 15 residues. This sample was taken from a study of OX40 agonist ivuxolimab in advanced cancers. Turning to the study itself: The diagnoses of dose-escalation patients were hepatocellular carcinoma, melanoma, renal cell or head and neck cancer. Study-wide findings and caveats: Which antigen the expanded peripheral T cells recognized is unknown.

The specimen was CD4+ or CD8+ T cells sorted from blood, collected in a trial of the OX40 agonist ivuxolimab. The clonotype originates from an adult with an advanced solid tumor such as melanoma, head and neck, liver or kidney cancer. The gene calls are TRBV2 and TRBJ2-5, with 8 bases identical to TRBD1. This chain's CDR3 is CASSEPAGGIETQYF. The CDR3 DNA is TGTGCCAGCAGTGAACCGGCAGGGGGCATCGAGACCCAGTACTTC. Looking up the rest from reference TRBV2 and TRBJ2-5 gives the full variable domain: EPEVTQTPSHQVTQMGQEVILRCVPISNHLYFYWYRQILGQKVEFLVSFYNNEISEKSEIFDDQFSVERPDGSNFTLKIRSTKLEDSAMYFCASSEPAGGIETQYFGPGTRLLVL.